These 10 T cell receptor beta chains were all obtained from the same sample, sequenced in a study of T cells in Graves' hyperthyroidism and ophthalmopathy. What was amplified from RNA transcripts were TCR beta CDR3 regions. First-round RT-PCR targeting the TCR CDR3 was performed with the HTBI primer set. TCRdb used MiXCR to reprocess the multiplex PCR reads, holding one entry per CDR3 protein. The sample contains 350,000 or so distinct CDR3 sequences, around 18% of which appear only once. Sequencing used blood. These TCRs come from a woman between 40 and 55 years old with Graves' ophthalmopathy.

This clonotype was seen at least ten times. A read error may be the cause here, since a much bigger clone is one base away. The genes are TRBV6-5 and TRBJ2-2; D is ambiguous. This CDR3 region has 15 residues. Trimming cost V 2 bases and J 0 bases, with 7 bases left between them. Germline values: CDR1 MNHEY, CDR2 SVGAGI. CDR3 bases: TGTGCCAGCAGTTACCAACAGCCGAACACCGGGGAGCTGTTTTTT. Amino acids: CASSYQQPNTGELFF.

This clonotype occurred many times. The rearrangement uses TRBV9 and TRBJ2-5; maybe TRBD1 (6 bases). With 3 bases removed from V and 5 bases from J, the gap between germline ends came to 14 bases. CDR1 and CDR2 (germline): SGDLS, YYNGEE. The CDR3 runs to 14 residues. The CDR3 DNA reads as TGTGCCAGCAGCGCCACCGGGCAGGGGGAGACCCAGTACTTC. Translation gives CASSATGQGETQYF.

This clonotype was seen repeatedly, ten times or more. The V gene is TRBV5-6, the J gene TRBJ1-2, with TRBD1 as a possible D gene (5 bases). Trimming shortened V by 1 base and J by 13 bases, and 11 bases separated the two germline ends. The CDR3 loop spans 11 amino acids. In germline, CDR1 is SGHDT, CDR2 YYEEEE. Here the CDR3 DNA reads TGTGCCAGCAGCTTGCTGGGGGATGGCACCTTC. Its translation is CASSLLGDGTF.

This clonotype was detected a few times. The chain has TRBV4-1 and TRBJ2-7; 10 bases are shared with TRBD1. Germline V gene sequence: CDR1 MGHRA, CDR2 YSYEKL. Losses at the gene ends were 5 bases for V and 4 bases for J; bases not matched to a gene: 5. This CDR3 has 14 residues. The CDR3 is CASSVRDRGYEQYF. The CDR3 DNA reads as TGCGCCAGCAGCGTCCGGGACAGGGGTTACGAGCAGTACTTC.

This clonotype has at least ten counts. J is TRBJ2-6 and V is TRBV6-1; D remains ambiguous. Germline V gene data show CDR1 as MNHNS and CDR2 as SASEGT. Deletions cut 11 bases from V and 4 bases from J, with 6 bases between. This CDR3 spans 11 amino acids. This chain's CDR3 is CAAAGANVLTF. Here the CDR3 DNA reads TGTGCCGCTGCCGGGGCCAACGTCCTGACTTTC.

This clonotype came up a few times. The V and J genes are TRBV28 and TRBJ2-3, with 9 nucleotides matching TRBD1. Trimming at V came to 3 bases and at J to 3 bases, leaving 1 base not matched to a gene. Germline V CDR1 and CDR2: MDHEN, SYDVKM. The length of the CDR3 is 14 residues. The CDR3 region is CASSFDRGTDTQYF. The CDR3 nucleotides read TGTGCCAGCAGTTTTGACAGGGGGACAGATACGCAGTATTTT. The whole variable domain, filled in from reference TRBV28 and TRBJ2-3, reads DVKVTQSSRYLVKRTGEKVFLECVQDMDHENMFWYRQDPGLGLRLIYFSYDVKMKEKGDIPEGYSVSREKKERFSLILESASTNQTSMYLCASSFDRGTDTQYFGPGTRLTVL.

Only one count was recorded for this clonotype. This chain joins TRBV28 and TRBJ1-2; D gene uncertain. V lost 11 bases to trimming and J lost 4 bases, with 20 bases between them. CDR1 and CDR2 (germline): MDHEN, SYDVKM. The CDR3 has 14 amino acids. In nucleotides, the CDR3 is TGTGCCTGGAGCACCGGGTATAGTGGCTATGGCTACACCTTC. Translation: CAWSTGYSGYGYTF.

This clonotype was recorded at least ten times. Germline is not matched at one junction end, which may reflect a read error. The chain employs TRBV2 and TRBJ1-1; D is undetermined. Germline values: CDR1 SNHLY, CDR2 FYNNEI. This CDR3 spans 14 amino acids. CDR3 nucleotide sequence: TGTGCCTGCAGAGAGTCCGTGGGGAACACTGAAGCTTTCTTT. This sequence encodes CACRESVGNTEAFF. The variable domain in full, completed from reference TRBV2 and TRBJ1-1, reads EPEVTQTPSHQVTQMGQEVILRCVPISNHLYFYWYRQILGQKVEFLVSFYNNEISEKSEIFDDQFSVERPDGSNFTLKIRSTKLEDSAMYFCACRESVGNTEAFFGQGTRLTVV.

This clonotype was recorded at least ten times. This chain joins TRBV12-5 and TRBJ2-2; 7 bases fit TRBD1. Trimming at V came to 3 bases and at J to 4 bases, leaving 11 bases not matched to a gene. Germline lookup yields CDR1 LGHNT and CDR2 FRNRAP. The CDR3 covers 17 residues. Here the CDR3 reads CASGFYRGGVGTGELFF. CDR3 coding DNA: TGTGCTAGTGGTTTCTACAGGGGCGGCGTCGGCACCGGGGAGCTGTTTTTT. The whole variable domain, filled in from reference TRBV12-5 and TRBJ2-2, reads DARVTQTPRHKVTEMGQEVTMRCQPILGHNTVFWYRQTMMQGLELLAYFRNRAPLDDSGMPKDRFSAEMPDATLATLKIQPSEPRDSAVYFCASGFYRGGVGTGELFFGEGSRLTVL.

Many counts were recorded for this clonotype. The chain recombines TRBV6-1 with TRBJ2-7, with 10 bases lining up with TRBD2. J lost 2 bases, V lost 6 bases, and 13 bases had no gene match. The CDR3 totals 17 residues. Germline loops: CDR1 MNHNS, CDR2 SASEGT. The CDR3 DNA is TGTGCCAGCAGATCCTTTTTGGGGACTAGCGTTCCCTACGAGCAGTACTTC. Translating gives CASRSFLGTSVPYEQYF.